These 20 T cell receptor beta chains were sequenced from one sample in a study of shared clonotypes between healthy human individuals. The protocol was immunoSEQ multiplex PCR, while the TCRdb copy is restricted to in-frame clones and leaves out a portion. In the table there are about 2.3 million clones, more than 80% of which are singletons. Material: naive CD4+ T cells from PBMCs. Specified subset: CD45RA+ positively selected. All receptors come from a man between 18 and 29 years old in good health. Some clones in this sample may be carry-over from other donors' samples.

The sample holds a few counts of this clone. J is TRBJ1-1 and V is TRBV5-8; D is ambiguous. From germline, CDR1 is SGHTS and CDR2 YDEGEE. The CDR3 has 14 residues. V lost 2 bases, J lost 1 base, and 9 bases lay in between. In nucleotides, the CDR3 is TGTGCCAGCAGCTTTAGACCGGGGAACACTGAAGCTTTCTTT. Protein product: CASSFRPGNTEAFF.

The genes are TRBV7-2 and TRBJ1-5, with D possibly TRBD1 on 6 matching bases. The CDR3 covers 16 residues. CDR1 and CDR2 from the germline V gene are SGHTA and FQGNSA. With 1 base removed from V and 1 base from J, the gap between germline ends came to 11 bases. CDR3 in amino acids: CASSLVYGQSNQPQHF. CDR3 bases: TGTGCCAGCAGCTTAGTTTACGGACAGAGCAATCAGCCCCAGCATTTT.

This clone occurred once. The CDR3 sequence: CASSPRTLMNTEAFF. The CDR3 DNA reads as TGTGCCAGTAGTCCAAGGACTCTCATGAACACTGAAGCTTTCTTT. The J gene is TRBJ1-1, the V gene TRBV19, with unresolved D. Per the germline V gene, CDR1 is LNHDA and CDR2 is SQIVND (reference sequence). The CDR3 is made up of 15 amino acids. Trimming cost V 5 bases and J 0 bases, with 13 bases left between them. Drawing the rest from reference TRBV19 and TRBJ1-1, the complete variable domain is DGGITQSPKYLFRKEGQNVTLSCEQNLNHDAMYWYRQDPGQGLRLIYYSQIVNDFQKGDIAEGYSVSREKKESFPLTVTSAQKNPTAFYLCASSPRTLMNTEAFFGQGTRLTVV.

The chain is built from TRBV2 and TRBJ1-1; D is perhaps TRBD1 (5 bases). Germline V gene data show CDR1 as SNHLY and CDR2 as FYNNEI. The germline V and J ends were trimmed by 6 bases and 7 bases, with 12 bases remaining between them. CDR3 size: 12 residues. CDR3 sequence (DNA): TGTGCCAGCAGGGGCGACAGTAATGAAGCTTTCTTT. Protein: CASRGDSNEAFF. The full variable domain, completed using reference TRBV2 and TRBJ1-1, is EPEVTQTPSHQVTQMGQEVILRCVPISNHLYFYWYRQILGQKVEFLVSFYNNEISEKSEIFDDQFSVERPDGSNFTLKIRSTKLEDSAMYFCASRGDSNEAFFGQGTRLTVV.

This chain uses TRBV7-8 with TRBJ2-7; perhaps TRBD2 as D (5 bases). The germline gives CDR1 SGHVS, CDR2 FQNEAQ. Trimming cost V 5 bases and J 4 bases, with 21 bases left between them. The CDR3 sequence is 16 residues long. CDR3 sequence (DNA): TGTGCCAGCAGCCCCACTAGGGTGAGGATTATTTACGAGCAGTACTTC. Protein: CASSPTRVRIIYEQYF.

The chain joins TRBV4-2 to TRBJ1-2; 8 bases are shared with TRBD1. Per the germline V gene, CDR1 is LGHNA and CDR2 is YNFKEQ. The CDR3 spans 17 residues. V was pared by 0 bases and J by 6 bases, with 12 bases of the junction left unmatched. For the CDR3, the DNA is TGTGCCAGCAGCCAAGAACCTGGACAGGGTCTGGGGGATGGCTACACCTTC. Protein product: CASSQEPGQGLGDGYTF.

A remark on this clone: The sample has other DNA sequences that encode this CDR3 too. This sequence joins TRBV6-5 and TRBJ1-5; D not resolved. V lost 6 bases to trimming and J lost 0 bases, with 6 bases between them. The CDR3 sequence is 13 residues long. From germline, CDR1 is MNHEY and CDR2 SVGAGI. CDR3 region: CASRRDSNQPQHF. The CDR3 DNA is TGTGCCAGCAGGAGAGATAGCAATCAGCCCCAGCATTTT.

The genes are TRBV27 and TRBJ1-6, with D possibly TRBD1 on 6 matching bases. CDR3 length: 14 residues. V lost 3 bases, J lost 9 bases, and 12 bases lay in between. Germline lookup yields CDR1 MNHEY and CDR2 SMNVEV (reference sequence). The DNA for the CDR3 is TGTGCCAGCAGTTTTCCAGGGGAAGCTTCACCCCTCCACTTT. Amino acids: CASSFPGEASPLHF.

V and J are TRBV19 and TRBJ2-5; D not resolved. The CDR3 runs to 14 residues. V was trimmed by 1 base and J by 1 base, leaving 7 bases between them. Germline V CDR1 and CDR2: LNHDA, SQIVND (reference sequence). CDR3 residues: CASSIAVLQETQYF. The CDR3 DNA reads TGTGCCAGTAGTATAGCGGTGCTCCAAGAGACCCAGTACTTC.

The chain combines TRBV7-6 with TRBJ2-3; 7 bases fit TRBD2. The CDR3 has 16 amino acids. The germline V gene has CDR1 SGHVS and CDR2 FNYEAQ. V shed 4 bases and J 0 bases; nucleotides not matched to a gene: 7. The CDR3 DNA is TGTGCCAGCAGCTATAGACTAGCAGCTAGCACAGATACGCAGTATTTT. As protein: CASSYRLAASTDTQYF.

The chain joins TRBV7-9 to TRBJ2-7; 10 bases align to TRBD2. The length of the CDR3 is 16 residues. Germline loops: CDR1 SEHNR, CDR2 FQNEAQ (reference sequence). The ends lost 5 bases at V and 7 bases at J; junction bases unmatched: 14. CDR3 coding DNA: TGTGCCAGCAGCCCCCGCCCACTAGCGGGAATGAGGGAGCAGTACTTC. Translation gives CASSPRPLAGMREQYF.

The chain joins TRBV7-9 to TRBJ1-1; 7 positions match TRBD1. CDR1 is SEHNR, CDR2 FQNEAQ, per germline (reference sequence). This CDR3 is 14 amino acids long. J gave up 5 bases and V 0 bases, and 3 bases lay outside the gene matches. This CDR3 reads CASSLASRGTEAFF. In DNA, the CDR3 is TGTGCCAGCAGCTTAGCGAGCAGGGGGACTGAAGCTTTCTTT.

This sequence joins TRBV27 and TRBJ2-5; 7 bases align to TRBD1. Germline CDR1 is MNHEY and CDR2 is SMNVEV (reference sequence). Trimming cost V 9 bases and J 3 bases; bases outside gene matches: 10. The CDR3 contains 14 residues. The CDR3 reads CARSTRGLEETQYF. The CDR3 DNA is TGTGCCAGGAGTACAAGGGGGCTGGAAGAGACCCAGTACTTC.

V and J are TRBV2 and TRBJ1-1; weak D call: TRBD1 (5 bases). Germline assignment: CDR1 SNHLY and CDR2 FYNNEI. Trimming stripped 6 bases from V and 5 bases from J, with 13 bases between. This CDR3 is built from 13 residues. This CDR3 reads CASRSIGETEAFF. The CDR3 DNA is TGTGCCAGCAGGTCCATAGGGGAGACTGAAGCTTTCTTT.

V usage is TRBV21-1 and J usage is TRBJ2-4; TRBD1, the D gene given by the table, was not confirmed from the DNA. TRBV21-1 constitutes a pseudogene. The CDR3 sequence is 19 residues long. The CDR3 DNA sequence: TGTGCCAGCAGCAAAGCAAATCACCCCCCCAGGGAAACCAAAAACATTCAGTACTTC. Protein product: CASSKANHPPRETKNIQYF.

The rearrangement joins TRBV4-1 to TRBJ1-6, with TRBD1 as a possible D gene (5 bases). CDR1 is MGHRA and CDR2 is YSYEKL in the germline V gene. This CDR3 region has 15 residues. V was cut by 4 bases and J by 7 bases, with 14 bases left in between. The CDR3 reads CASSPPGRNNSPLHF. CDR3 DNA: TGCGCCAGCAGCCCACCGGGACGGAACAATTCACCCCTCCACTTT.

The chain carries TRBV6-1 and TRBJ2-1; 14 bases are a match to TRBD2. CDR1 and CDR2 (germline): MNHNS, SASEGT. This CDR3 contains 17 residues. V trimming: 2 bases; J trimming: 6 bases; junction bases outside the gene matches: 6. As DNA, the CDR3 is TGTGCCAGCAGTGAACCTTGGACTAGCGGGAGGACCAATGAGCAGTTCTTC. Translation gives CASSEPWTSGRTNEQFF.

The table lists this clone with a few counts. This chain links TRBV28 with TRBJ2-5; TRBD2 aligns across 7 bases. Unmatched junction bases numbered 8, after V lost 3 bases and J lost 7 bases. Germline CDR1 and CDR2: MDHEN and SYDVKM. This CDR3 region has 14 residues. CDR3 in DNA: TGTGCCAGCAGTTTCCCGGGACTAAAGTCGACCCAGTACTTC. This sequence encodes CASSFPGLKSTQYF.

With respect to this clone: Additional DNA sequences in this sample encode the identical CDR3. This chain joins TRBV28 and TRBJ2-7; no firm D call. Germline loops: CDR1 MDHEN, CDR2 SYDVKM. The CDR3 runs 11 residues. V lost 5 bases and J lost 0, with 2 bases in between. The chain's CDR3 is CASSVSYEQYF. CDR3 nucleotides: TGTGCCAGCAGTGTCTCCTACGAGCAGTACTTC.

This clone was detected only a few times. The chain combines TRBV19 with TRBJ1-1; a possible D gene is TRBD1 (5 bases). This CDR3 spans 13 amino acids. CDR1 and CDR2 (germline): LNHDA, SQIVND (reference sequence). Deletions cut 5 bases from V and 2 bases from J, with 9 bases between. The CDR3 region is CASSPRENTEAFF. CDR3 nucleotides: TGTGCCAGTAGTCCCAGGGAAAACACTGAAGCTTTCTTT.